This paragraph reports one TCR beta chain. The data derive from a study of neoadjuvant nivolumab and ipilimumab in lung cancer. Generated by immunoSEQ multiplex PCR, the TCRdb table keeps only in-frame clones and is missing some. The sample consists of approximately 31,000 clones, roughly 90% of them appearing once. This specimen was peripheral blood, taken after neoadjuvant nivolumab, alone or with ipilimumab, at or shortly before surgery. The sequence came from an adult with non-small cell lung cancer.

The CDR3 reads CASSPVTSVRETQYF. The CDR3 region has the DNA TGTGCCAGCAGTCCTGTAACTAGCGTTAGGGAGACCCAGTACTTC. The V gene is TRBV27, the J gene TRBJ2-5, with TRBD2 matching 7 bases. With 5 bases clipped from V and 5 bases from J, the junction kept 11 bases outside the gene matches. The CDR3 consists of 15 residues. The V gene's germline CDR1 is MNHEY and CDR2 SMNVEV (reference sequence).